These T cell receptor beta chains were read from a single sample in a study of T cell responses to AZD1222 COVID-19 vaccine. Generated by immunoSEQ multiplex PCR, the TCRdb table keeps only in-frame clones and is missing some. The profile shows approximately 130,000 clones, 88% of them singletons. The sample was peripheral blood, taken 28 days after the second AZD1222 dose. The receptors originated from an adult who received the AZD1222 COVID-19 vaccine. Both conserved end residues are trimmed from each CDR3. A D gene is named only where the DNA matches it firmly. Size values are once, few and many counts, or a class for expanded clones, and some rows have none.

CDR3aa: ASSLMRDTQY
v_gene: TRBV7-2
j_gene: TRBJ2-3
d_gene: -
abundance: -

CDR3aa: ASSRSASSYNEQF
v_gene: TRBV7-9
j_gene: TRBJ2-1
d_gene: -
abundance: -

CDR3aa: ARGAGNTEAF
v_gene: TRBV3-1/TRBV3-2
j_gene: TRBJ1-1
d_gene: -
abundance: -

CDR3aa: ASSPPGLAGGTYEQY
v_gene: TRBV18
j_gene: TRBJ2-7
d_gene: TRBD2
abundance: -

CDR3aa: ASSELGVRNTEAF
v_gene: TRBV2
j_gene: TRBJ1-1
d_gene: -
abundance: -

CDR3aa: ASSQTGTSASDTQY
v_gene: TRBV3-1/TRBV3-2
j_gene: TRBJ2-3
d_gene: TRBD2
abundance: -

CDR3aa: ASSIWQEKLF
v_gene: TRBV19
j_gene: TRBJ1-4
d_gene: -
abundance: -

CDR3aa: ASSVRTGGSSYNSPLH
v_gene: TRBV11-2
j_gene: TRBJ1-6
d_gene: TRBD1
abundance: -

CDR3aa: ASSPGQGGDTQY
v_gene: TRBV5-4
j_gene: TRBJ2-3
d_gene: TRBD1
abundance: -

CDR3aa: SVSGTATNEKLF
v_gene: TRBV29-1
j_gene: TRBJ1-4
d_gene: TRBD1
abundance: -

CDR3aa: ASQGPDRYNEQF
v_gene: TRBV27
j_gene: TRBJ2-1
d_gene: -
abundance: -

CDR3aa: ASRSGGLPDYGYT
v_gene: TRBV2
j_gene: TRBJ1-2
d_gene: -
abundance: -

CDR3aa: ASSQGQGKPQH
v_gene: TRBV18
j_gene: TRBJ1-5
d_gene: TRBD1
abundance: -

CDR3aa: SVIGVYEQY
v_gene: TRBV20-1
j_gene: TRBJ2-7
d_gene: -
abundance: -

CDR3aa: ASSPSRTGESNQPQH
v_gene: TRBV4-1
j_gene: TRBJ1-5
d_gene: TRBD1
abundance: -

CDR3aa: ACQSPGQGSSYEQY
v_gene: TRBV30
j_gene: TRBJ2-7
d_gene: TRBD1
abundance: -

CDR3aa: ASSTTDKRSKY
v_gene: TRBV19
j_gene: TRBJ1-3
d_gene: -
abundance: -

CDR3aa: ASSLQGAGYNEQF
v_gene: TRBV11-2
j_gene: TRBJ2-1
d_gene: TRBD1
abundance: -

CDR3aa: ASRPGGYGYT
v_gene: TRBV28
j_gene: TRBJ1-2
d_gene: -
abundance: -

CDR3aa: AIRDSGNTIY
v_gene: TRBV10-3
j_gene: TRBJ1-3
d_gene: -
abundance: -

CDR3aa: ASSVGTVNEKLF
v_gene: TRBV5-1
j_gene: TRBJ1-4
d_gene: TRBD1
abundance: -

CDR3aa: ATSDPDREQF
v_gene: TRBV24-1
j_gene: TRBJ2-1
d_gene: TRBD1
abundance: -

CDR3aa: ASVDRSYNEQF
v_gene: TRBV25-1
j_gene: TRBJ2-1
d_gene: -
abundance: -

CDR3aa: ASSSLNQPQH
v_gene: TRBV28
j_gene: TRBJ1-5
d_gene: -
abundance: -

CDR3aa: ASSQLPGGPGELF
v_gene: TRBV6-2/TRBV6-3
j_gene: TRBJ2-2
d_gene: TRBD1
abundance: -

CDR3aa: SVGGFDEQY
v_gene: TRBV29-1
j_gene: TRBJ2-7
d_gene: -
abundance: -

CDR3aa: ASSYRQAGGEQY
v_gene: TRBV6-5
j_gene: TRBJ2-7
d_gene: -
abundance: -

CDR3aa: AWSQGANEKLF
v_gene: TRBV30
j_gene: TRBJ1-4
d_gene: TRBD1
abundance: once

CDR3aa: ASSLSGSRGEKLF
v_gene: TRBV7-2
j_gene: TRBJ1-4
d_gene: -
abundance: -

CDR3aa: ASSRPSSYEQY
v_gene: TRBV28
j_gene: TRBJ2-7
d_gene: -
abundance: -

CDR3aa: ASSQARVYTDTQY
v_gene: TRBV7-6
j_gene: TRBJ2-3
d_gene: -
abundance: -

CDR3aa: ASSLQDNYGYT
v_gene: TRBV5-1
j_gene: TRBJ1-2
d_gene: -
abundance: -

CDR3aa: ATLDRQETQY
v_gene: TRBV10-3
j_gene: TRBJ2-5
d_gene: TRBD1
abundance: -

CDR3aa: ASSLSGSYEQY
v_gene: TRBV7-9
j_gene: TRBJ2-7
d_gene: -
abundance: -

CDR3aa: ASSLEAAPMNTEAF
v_gene: TRBV7-6
j_gene: TRBJ1-1
d_gene: -
abundance: -

CDR3aa: ASSKDEESRDSSSNQPQH
v_gene: TRBV21-1
j_gene: TRBJ1-5
d_gene: -
abundance: -

CDR3aa: ATSRDGQGNTGELF
v_gene: TRBV15
j_gene: TRBJ2-2
d_gene: -
abundance: -

CDR3aa: ASSYPTYNEQF
v_gene: TRBV6-2/TRBV6-3
j_gene: TRBJ2-1
d_gene: -
abundance: -

CDR3aa: ASSIGFVATEAF
v_gene: TRBV19
j_gene: TRBJ1-1
d_gene: -
abundance: -

CDR3aa: ASSGTGAEAF
v_gene: TRBV5-4
j_gene: TRBJ1-1
d_gene: TRBD1
abundance: -

CDR3aa: ASSISDTQY
v_gene: TRBV5-1
j_gene: TRBJ2-3
d_gene: -
abundance: -

CDR3aa: ASSQDPTVYNSPLH
v_gene: TRBV4-3
j_gene: TRBJ1-6
d_gene: -
abundance: -

CDR3aa: SVVKGSNSGNTIY
v_gene: TRBV29-1
j_gene: TRBJ1-3
d_gene: -
abundance: -

CDR3aa: ASSINSWGLNEKLF
v_gene: TRBV19
j_gene: TRBJ1-4
d_gene: -
abundance: -

CDR3aa: ASSPERVQGEAF
v_gene: TRBV19
j_gene: TRBJ1-1
d_gene: -
abundance: -

CDR3aa: ASSLRGLDNSPLH
v_gene: TRBV28
j_gene: TRBJ1-6
d_gene: -
abundance: -

CDR3aa: ASSPQGAPRNIQY
v_gene: TRBV7-3
j_gene: TRBJ2-4
d_gene: TRBD1
abundance: -

CDR3aa: ASSLSVQTYGGTEAF
v_gene: TRBV27
j_gene: TRBJ1-1
d_gene: -
abundance: -

CDR3aa: RARGGAGYGYT
v_gene: TRBV29-1
j_gene: TRBJ1-2
d_gene: -
abundance: once

CDR3aa: ASSVPRTQETQY
v_gene: TRBV9
j_gene: TRBJ2-5
d_gene: -
abundance: once

CDR3aa: ATSDPLRNEQF
v_gene: TRBV24-1
j_gene: TRBJ2-1
d_gene: -
abundance: few

CDR3aa: ASSFLTNEKLF
v_gene: TRBV12-3/TRBV12-4
j_gene: TRBJ1-4
d_gene: -
abundance: -

CDR3aa: ASSLRTGGGGDTQY
v_gene: TRBV5-4
j_gene: TRBJ2-3
d_gene: TRBD1
abundance: -

CDR3aa: ASSPRQGHEQF
v_gene: TRBV18
j_gene: TRBJ2-1
d_gene: TRBD1
abundance: -

CDR3aa: ASQGWGTETEAF
v_gene: TRBV2
j_gene: TRBJ1-1
d_gene: -
abundance: -

CDR3aa: SVGQGDNQPQH
v_gene: TRBV29-1
j_gene: TRBJ1-5
d_gene: TRBD1
abundance: -

CDR3aa: ASSDEGGSPLH
v_gene: TRBV6-4
j_gene: TRBJ1-6
d_gene: -
abundance: -

CDR3aa: AISEPLDSGRVPAGELF
v_gene: TRBV10-3
j_gene: TRBJ2-2
d_gene: TRBD2
abundance: -

CDR3aa: ASRQNAPPGELF
v_gene: TRBV2
j_gene: TRBJ2-2
d_gene: -
abundance: once

CDR3aa: ASSKVGPESYNEQF
v_gene: TRBV21-1
j_gene: TRBJ2-1
d_gene: -
abundance: -